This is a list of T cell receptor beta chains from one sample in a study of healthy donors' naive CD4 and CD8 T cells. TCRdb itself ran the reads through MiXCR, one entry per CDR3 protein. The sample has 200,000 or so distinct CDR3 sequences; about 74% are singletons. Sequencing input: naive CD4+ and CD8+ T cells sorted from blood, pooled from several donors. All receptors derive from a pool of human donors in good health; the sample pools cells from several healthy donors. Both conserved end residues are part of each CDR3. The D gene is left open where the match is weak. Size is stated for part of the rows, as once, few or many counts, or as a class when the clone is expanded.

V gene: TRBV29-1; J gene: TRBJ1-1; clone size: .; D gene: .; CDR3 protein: CSVRSLGETEAFF; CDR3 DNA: TGCAGCGTTAGGTCTCTAGGGGAGACTGAAGCTTTCTTT
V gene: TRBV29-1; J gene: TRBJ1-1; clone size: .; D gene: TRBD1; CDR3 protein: CSVVGLQGAMNTEAFF; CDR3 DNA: TGCAGCGTTGTGGGGCTACAGGGGGCAATGAACACTGAAGCTTTCTTT
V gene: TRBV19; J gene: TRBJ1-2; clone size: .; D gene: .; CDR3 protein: CASLQQGVVYGYTF; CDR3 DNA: TGTGCCAGTCTCCAACAAGGGGTCGTCTATGGCTACACCTTC
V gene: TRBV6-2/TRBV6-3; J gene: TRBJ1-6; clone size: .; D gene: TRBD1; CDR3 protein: CASSDTGARGNSPLHF; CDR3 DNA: TGTGCCAGCAGCGATACAGGGGCTAGGGGTAATTCACCCCTCCACTTT
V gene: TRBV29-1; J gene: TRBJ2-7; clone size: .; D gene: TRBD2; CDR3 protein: CSVPHSGGPSYEQYF; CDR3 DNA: TGCAGCGTTCCCCATAGCGGGGGCCCCTCCTACGAGCAGTACTTC
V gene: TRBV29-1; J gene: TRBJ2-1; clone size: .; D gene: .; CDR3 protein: CSVEWSGYDEQFF; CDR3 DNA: TGCAGCGTTGAATGGTCGGGGTACGATGAGCAGTTCTTC
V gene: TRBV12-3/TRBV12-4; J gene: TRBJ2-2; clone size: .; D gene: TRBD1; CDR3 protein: CASGLLQGTGELFF; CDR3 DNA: TGTGCTAGTGGTTTGCTACAGGGGACCGGGGAGCTGTTTTTT
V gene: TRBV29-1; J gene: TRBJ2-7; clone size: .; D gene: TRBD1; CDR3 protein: CSAQGTFKSRYEQYF; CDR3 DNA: TGCAGCGCACAGGGGACCTTTAAATCCCGTTACGAGCAGTACTTC
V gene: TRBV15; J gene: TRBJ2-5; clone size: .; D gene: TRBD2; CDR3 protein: CATSRTTLAGVETQYF; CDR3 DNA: TGTGCCACCAGCAGAACGACACTAGCGGGAGTCGAGACCCAGTACTTC
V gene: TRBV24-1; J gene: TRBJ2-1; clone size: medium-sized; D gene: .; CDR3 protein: CATKGEGRDNEQFF; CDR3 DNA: TGTGCCACCAAGGGAGAGGGTCGAGACAATGAGCAGTTCTTC
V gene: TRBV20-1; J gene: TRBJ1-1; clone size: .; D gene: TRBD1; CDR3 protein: CSASWGQGNTEAFF; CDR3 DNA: TGCAGTGCTAGCTGGGGACAGGGGAACACTGAAGCTTTCTTT
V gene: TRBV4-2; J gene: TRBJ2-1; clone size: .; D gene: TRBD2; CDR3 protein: CASSPGGLDSYNEQFF; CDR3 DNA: TGTGCCAGCAGCCCGGGAGGACTTGACTCCTACAATGAGCAGTTCTTC
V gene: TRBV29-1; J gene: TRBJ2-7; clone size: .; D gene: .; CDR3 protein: CSVRLIDSYEQYF; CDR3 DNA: TGCAGCGTTAGACTAATCGACTCCTACGAGCAGTACTTC
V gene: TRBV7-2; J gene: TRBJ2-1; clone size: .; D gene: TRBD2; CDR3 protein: CASSLATGLAGNNEQFF; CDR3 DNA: TGTGCCAGCAGCTTAGCGACCGGACTAGCGGGGAACAATGAGCAGTTCTTC
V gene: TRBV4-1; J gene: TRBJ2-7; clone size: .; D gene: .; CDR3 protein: CASSQAATVSYEQYF; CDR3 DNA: TGCGCCAGCAGCCAAGCCGCGACAGTCTCCTACGAGCAGTACTTC
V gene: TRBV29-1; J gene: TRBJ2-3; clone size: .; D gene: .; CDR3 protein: CSVPAGWDGAQYF; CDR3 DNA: TGCAGCGTTCCAGCGGGCTGGGATGGGGCGCAGTATTTT
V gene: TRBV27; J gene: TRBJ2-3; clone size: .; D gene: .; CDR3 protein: CASSLSWGQATDTQYF; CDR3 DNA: TGTGCCAGCAGTTTATCGTGGGGGCAGGCGACAGATACGCAGTATTTT
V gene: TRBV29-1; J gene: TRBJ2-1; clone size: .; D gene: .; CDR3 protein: CSVRDNEQFF; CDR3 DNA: TGCAGCGTTAGGGACAATGAGCAGTTCTTC
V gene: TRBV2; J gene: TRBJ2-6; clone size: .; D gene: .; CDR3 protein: CASSPGSGANVLTF; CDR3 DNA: TGTGCCAGCAGTCCAGGGTCTGGGGCCAACGTCCTGACTTTC
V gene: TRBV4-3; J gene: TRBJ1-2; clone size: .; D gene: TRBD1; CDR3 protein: CASSQGPGGTDYYGYTF; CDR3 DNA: TGCGCCAGCAGCCAAGGTCCAGGCGGGACAGATTACTATGGCTACACCTTC
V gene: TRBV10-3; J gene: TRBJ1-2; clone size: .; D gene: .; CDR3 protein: CAISESGGYTF; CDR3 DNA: TGTGCCATCAGTGAGTCCGGGGGCTACACCTTC
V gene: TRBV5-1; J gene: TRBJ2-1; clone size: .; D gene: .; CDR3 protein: CASSSNRDLEFF; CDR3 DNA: TGCGCCAGCAGCTCTAACCGGGACTTGGAGTTCTTC
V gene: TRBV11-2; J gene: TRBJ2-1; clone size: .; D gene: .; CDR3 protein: CASSLAPAGAYNEQFF; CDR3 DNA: TGTGCCAGCAGCTTAGCACCGGCAGGGGCCTACAATGAGCAGTTCTTC
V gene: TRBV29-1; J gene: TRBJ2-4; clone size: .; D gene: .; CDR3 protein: CSVETGANIQYF; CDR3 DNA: TGCAGCGTTGAAACGGGAGCCAACATTCAGTACTTC
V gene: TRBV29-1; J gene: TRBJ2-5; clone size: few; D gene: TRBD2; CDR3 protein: CSVEAPIGLVISETQYF; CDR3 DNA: TGCAGCGTTGAGGCCCCTATAGGACTAGTTATATCGGAGACCCAGTACTTC
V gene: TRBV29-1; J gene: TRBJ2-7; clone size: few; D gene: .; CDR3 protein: CSVGVREYEQYF; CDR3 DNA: TGCAGCGTGGGGGTTCGAGAGTACGAGCAGTACTTC
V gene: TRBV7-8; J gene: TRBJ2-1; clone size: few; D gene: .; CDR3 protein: CASSLDGTTSLPYNEQFF; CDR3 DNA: TGTGCCAGCAGCTTAGATGGGACCACTTCCCTCCCCTACAATGAGCAGTTCTTC
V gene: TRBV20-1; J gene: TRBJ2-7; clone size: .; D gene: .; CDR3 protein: CSATLRGRIEQYF; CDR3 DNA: TGCAGTGCTACCCTGAGAGGGAGGATTGAGCAGTACTTC
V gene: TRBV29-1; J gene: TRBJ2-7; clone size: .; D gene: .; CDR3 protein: CSALTVLSYEQYF; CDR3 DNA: TGCAGCGCCCTAACAGTGCTTTCCTACGAGCAGTACTTC
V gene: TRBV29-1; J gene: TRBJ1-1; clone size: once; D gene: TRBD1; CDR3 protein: CSGDRGLVTEAFF; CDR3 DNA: TGCAGCGGGGACAGGGGGCTTGTCACTGAAGCTTTCTTT
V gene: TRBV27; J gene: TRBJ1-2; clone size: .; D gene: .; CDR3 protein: CASSLGGHYGYTF; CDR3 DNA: TGTGCCAGCAGTTTGGGGGGCCACTATGGCTACACCTTC
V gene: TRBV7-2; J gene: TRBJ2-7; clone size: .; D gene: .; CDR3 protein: CASSSVGTAYEQYF; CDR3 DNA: TGTGCCAGCAGCTCCGTGGGGACGGCCTACGAGCAGTACTTC
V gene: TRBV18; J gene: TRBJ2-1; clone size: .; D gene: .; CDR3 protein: CASSPGTGNEQFF; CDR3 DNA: TGTGCCAGCTCACCTGGGACGGGAAATGAGCAGTTCTTC
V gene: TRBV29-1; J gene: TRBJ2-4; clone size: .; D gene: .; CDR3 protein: CSVEGGLDDIQYF; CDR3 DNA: TGCAGCGTTGAAGGCGGTTTGGACGACATTCAGTACTTC
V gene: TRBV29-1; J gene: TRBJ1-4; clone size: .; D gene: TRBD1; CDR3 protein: CSGRTGTNEKLFF; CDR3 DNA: TGCAGCGGACGGACAGGGACAAATGAAAAACTGTTTTTT
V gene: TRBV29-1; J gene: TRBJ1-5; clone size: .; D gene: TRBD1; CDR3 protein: CSVAGQGNQPQHF; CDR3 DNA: TGCAGCGTTGCCGGACAGGGAAATCAGCCCCAGCATTTT
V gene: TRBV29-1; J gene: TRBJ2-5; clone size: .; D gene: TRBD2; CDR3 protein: CSVEVAGVRKETQYF; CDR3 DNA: TGCAGCGTTGAAGTGGCGGGAGTGAGAAAAGAGACCCAGTACTTC
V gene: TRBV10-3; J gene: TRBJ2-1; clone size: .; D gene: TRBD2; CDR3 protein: CAVNDGLETQFF; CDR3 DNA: TGTGCCGTCAATGATGGACTAGAGACCCAGTTCTTC
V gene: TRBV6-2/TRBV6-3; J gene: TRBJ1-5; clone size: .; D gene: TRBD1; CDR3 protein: CASSYVRDRDWGNQPQHF; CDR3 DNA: TGTGCCAGCAGTTACGTGAGGGACAGGGACTGGGGCAATCAGCCCCAGCATTTT
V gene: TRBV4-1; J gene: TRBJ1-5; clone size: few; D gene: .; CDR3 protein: CASSQVSESRGNQPQHF; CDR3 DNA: TGCGCCAGCAGCCAAGTTAGTGAGAGCAGAGGCAATCAGCCCCAGCATTTT
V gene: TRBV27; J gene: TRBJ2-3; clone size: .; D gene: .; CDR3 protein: CASSPGGQASSTDTQYF; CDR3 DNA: TGTGCCAGCAGCCCGGGTGGCCAGGCCTCGAGCACAGATACGCAGTATTTT
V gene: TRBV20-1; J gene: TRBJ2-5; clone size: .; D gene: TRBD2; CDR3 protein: CSARAGGLAGAQETQYF; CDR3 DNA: TGCAGTGCTAGAGCGGGCGGCCTAGCGGGTGCTCAAGAGACCCAGTACTTC
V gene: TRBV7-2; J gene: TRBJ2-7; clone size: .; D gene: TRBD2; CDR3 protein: CASSLGTSGSEQYF; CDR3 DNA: TGTGCCAGCAGCCTTGGGACTAGCGGGTCCGAGCAGTACTTC
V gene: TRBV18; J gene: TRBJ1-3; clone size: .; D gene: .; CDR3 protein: CASSPRVNSGNTIYF; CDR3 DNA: TGTGCCAGCTCACCACGCGTGAACTCTGGAAACACCATATATTTT
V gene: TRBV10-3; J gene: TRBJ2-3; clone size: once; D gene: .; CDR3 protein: CAISDLRNTQYF; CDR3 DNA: TGTGCCATCAGTGATCTCCGCAATACGCAGTATTTT
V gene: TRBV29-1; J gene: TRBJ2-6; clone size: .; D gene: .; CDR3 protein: CSVGSGSSGANVLTF; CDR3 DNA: TGCAGCGTTGGGTCGGGTTCCTCTGGGGCCAACGTCCTGACTTTC
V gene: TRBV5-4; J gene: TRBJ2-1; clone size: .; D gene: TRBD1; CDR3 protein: CASSPPGQLGNEQFF; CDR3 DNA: TGTGCCAGCAGCCCTCCGGGACAGTTAGGCAATGAGCAGTTCTTC
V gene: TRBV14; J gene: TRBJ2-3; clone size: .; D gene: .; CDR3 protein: CASSQESDTDTQYF; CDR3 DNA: TGTGCCAGCAGCCAAGAGTCAGACACAGATACGCAGTATTTT
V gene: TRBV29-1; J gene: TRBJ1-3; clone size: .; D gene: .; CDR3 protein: CSVGNLGRAGNTIYF; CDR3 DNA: TGCAGCGTTGGGAATCTGGGGCGAGCTGGAAACACCATATATTTT
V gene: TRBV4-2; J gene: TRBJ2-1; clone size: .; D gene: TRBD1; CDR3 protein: CASSRRDRGSAGAYNEQFF; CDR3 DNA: TGTGCCAGCAGCCGCCGGGACAGGGGATCAGCGGGAGCTTACAATGAACAGTTCTTC
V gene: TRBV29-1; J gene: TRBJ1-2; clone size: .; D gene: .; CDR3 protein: CTVNRVNYGYTF; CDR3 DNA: TGCACCGTAAACAGGGTTAACTATGGCTACACCTTC
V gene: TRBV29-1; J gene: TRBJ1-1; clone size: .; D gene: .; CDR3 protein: CSVEDAGCAFF; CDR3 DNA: TGCAGCGTTGAAGATGCAGGGTGTGCTTTCTTT
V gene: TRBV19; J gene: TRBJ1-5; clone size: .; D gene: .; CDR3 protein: CASSVRGNQPQHF; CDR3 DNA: TGTGCCAGTAGTGTCCGAGGCAATCAGCCCCAGCATTTT
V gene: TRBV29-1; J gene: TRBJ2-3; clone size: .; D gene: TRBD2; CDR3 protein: CSVRGTSGRDGDTQYF; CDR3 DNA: TGCAGCGTAAGAGGGACTAGCGGGAGAGATGGAGATACGCAGTATTTT
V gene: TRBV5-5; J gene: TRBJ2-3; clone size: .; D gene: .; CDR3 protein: CASSPKDWGSTDTQYF; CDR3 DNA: TGTGCCAGCAGCCCAAAGGACTGGGGGAGCACAGATACGCAGTATTTT
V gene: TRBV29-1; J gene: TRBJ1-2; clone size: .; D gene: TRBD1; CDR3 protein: CSGIGDSTNYGYTF; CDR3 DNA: TGCAGCGGGATAGGGGACAGTACTAACTATGGCTACACCTTC
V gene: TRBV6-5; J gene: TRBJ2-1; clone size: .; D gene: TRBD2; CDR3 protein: CASSPRLAGAYNEQFF; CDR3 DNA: TGTGCCAGCAGTCCGCGACTAGCGGGGGCTTACAATGAGCAGTTCTTC